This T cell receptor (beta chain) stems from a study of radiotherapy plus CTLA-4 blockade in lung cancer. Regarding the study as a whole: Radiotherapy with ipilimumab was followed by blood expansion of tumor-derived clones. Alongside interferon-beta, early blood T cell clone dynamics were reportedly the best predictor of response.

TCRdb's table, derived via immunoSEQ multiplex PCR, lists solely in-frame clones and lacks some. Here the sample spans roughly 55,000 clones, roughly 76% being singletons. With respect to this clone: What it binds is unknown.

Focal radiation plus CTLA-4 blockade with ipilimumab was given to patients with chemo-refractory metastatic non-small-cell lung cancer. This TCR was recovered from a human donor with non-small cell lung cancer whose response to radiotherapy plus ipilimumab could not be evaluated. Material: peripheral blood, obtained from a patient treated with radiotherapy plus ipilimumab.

CDR3 coding DNA: TGTGCCAGCAGTTACTCATACTGGGACAGGGAGCAGTACTTC. This sequence encodes CASSYSYWDREQYF. The gene calls are TRBV6-5 and TRBJ2-7, with TRBD1 identical over 8 bases. V lost 0 bases and J lost 7; bases outside the gene matches: 5. This CDR3 contains 14 residues. From germline, CDR1 is MNHEY and CDR2 SVGAGI.